These T cell receptor beta chains were read from a single sample in a study of Tregs in tolerant kidney transplant recipients. Generated by immunoSEQ multiplex PCR, the TCRdb table keeps only in-frame clones and is missing some. The sample records tens of thousands of clones, approximately 89% being singletons. The sample consisted of Tregs from blood, taken before the transplant. The receptor source for this set is a human donor who received a combined kidney and bone marrow transplant. Both conserved end residues are part of each CDR3. D genes are given only for firm matches. Clone size is stated in some rows and not others, as once, few, many or a class when expanded.

>TRBV9|.|once|TRBJ1-4
CASSAGVLKNEKLFF
TGTGCCAGCAGCGCAGGGGTCCTGAAAAATGAAAAACTGTTTTTT
>TRBV2|.|.|TRBJ1-2
CASSNARTSYGYTF
TGTGCCAGCAGTAACGCCCGGACTTCCTATGGCTACACCTTC
>TRBV7-9|TRBD1|once|TRBJ1-1
CASSLVRGQDTEAFF
TGTGCCAGCAGCTTAGTAAGGGGGCAGGACACTGAAGCTTTCTTT
>TRBV7-9|.|.|TRBJ2-2
CASSLELTGELFF
TGTGCCAGCAGCTTAGAATTGACCGGGGAGCTGTTTTTT
>TRBV7-2|TRBD2|.|TRBJ2-1
CASSFLMASGNNEQFF
TGTGCCAGCAGCTTTCTGATGGCTAGCGGGAACAATGAGCAGTTCTTC
>TRBV4-1|.|.|TRBJ1-3
CASSRARAGNTIYF
TGCGCCAGCAGCCGGGCTCGTGCTGGAAACACCATATATTTT
>TRBV5-4|.|.|TRBJ1-1
CASSPPTPMNTEAFF
TGTGCCAGCAGCCCGCCGACACCCATGAACACTGAAGCTTTCTTT
>TRBV2|.|.|TRBJ2-3
CASSDLSGGLIDTQYF
TGTGCCAGCAGTGACCTTTCAGGGGGGTTGATAGATACGCAGTATTTT
>TRBV28|TRBD2|.|TRBJ2-7
CASSGSGGYEQYF
TGTGCCAGCAGCGGTAGCGGGGGTTACGAGCAGTACTTC
>TRBV11-2|.|.|TRBJ1-2
CASSSDPSRGYTF
TGTGCCAGCAGCTCTGACCCAAGTCGGGGCTACACCTTC
>TRBV6-6|TRBD1|.|TRBJ2-7
CASSKGQGISYEQYF
TGTGCCAGCAGCAAGGGACAGGGGATCTCCTACGAGCAGTACTTC
>TRBV7-3|.|.|TRBJ1-4
CASSRTGSTNEKLFF
TGTGCCAGCAGCCGTACAGGGTCGACTAATGAAAAACTGTTTTTT
>TRBV5-1|TRBD2|.|TRBJ2-1
CASRGTSGRQNLYYNEQFF
TGCGCCAGCAGGGGGACTAGCGGGAGGCAAAACCTCTACTACAATGAGCAGTTCTTC
>TRBV6-1|.|.|TRBJ1-1
CASSEALGVSGEAFF
TGTGCCAGCAGTGAAGCGCTCGGGGTCTCTGGTGAAGCTTTCTTT
>TRBV28|.|.|TRBJ1-5
CASSLGGGNQPQHF
TGTGCCAGCAGTTTGGGGGGGGGCAATCAGCCCCAGCATTTT
>TRBV9|TRBD1|.|TRBJ2-7
CASSVDPGQGANEQYF
TGTGCCAGCAGCGTTGACCCAGGACAGGGGGCGAACGAGCAGTACTTC
>TRBV29-1|TRBD1|once|TRBJ2-5
CSVVGQGKETQYF
TGCAGCGTTGTGGGACAGGGGAAAGAGACCCAGTACTTC
>TRBV2|.|.|TRBJ1-4
CASSAGGMTNEKLFF
TGTGCCAGCAGTGCGGGGGGCATGACTAATGAAAAACTGTTTTTT
>TRBV7-7|.|.|TRBJ2-5
CASSLAPQETQYF
TGTGCTAGCAGCTTAGCCCCCCAAGAGACCCAGTACTTC
>TRBV5-4|.|.|TRBJ2-3
CASSLDSTDTQYF
TGTGCCAGCAGCTTGGATAGCACAGATACGCAGTATTTT
>TRBV5-1|TRBD1|.|TRBJ2-7
CASSLVGQGNDEQYF
TGCGCCAGCAGCTTGGTAGGACAGGGTAACGACGAGCAGTACTTC
>TRBV7-3|.|.|TRBJ2-2
CASSGGHETGELFF
TGTGCCAGCAGCGGGGGACACGAGACCGGGGAGCTGTTTTTT
>TRBV28|TRBD2|.|TRBJ2-5
CASRATSGTETQYF
TGTGCCAGCAGAGCGACTAGCGGGACCGAGACCCAGTACTTC
>TRBV7-8|.|.|TRBJ1-1
CASSLNSRERNEAFF
TGTGCCAGCAGCTTAAATTCCCGGGAGAGAAATGAAGCTTTCTTT
>TRBV28|.|once|TRBJ1-5
CASTFSTGNSNQPQHF
TGTGCCAGCACCTTCTCTACGGGGAATAGCAATCAGCCCCAGCATTTT
>TRBV15|TRBD1|.|TRBJ1-5
CATSRIRDSKTNQPQHF
TGTGCCACCAGCAGGATACGGGACAGTAAAACCAATCAGCCCCAGCATTTT
>TRBV6-5|.|.|TRBJ2-5
CASSYSTAQYF
TGTGCCAGCAGTTACTCGACAGCCCAGTACTTC
>TRBV4-1|.|once|TRBJ1-5
CASSQLPTTGPFSNQPQHF
TGCGCCAGCAGCCAATTACCAACCACAGGGCCTTTTAGCAATCAGCCCCAGCATTTT
>TRBV15|TRBD1|.|TRBJ2-7
CATSRRQGADYEQYF
TGTGCCACCAGCAGAAGGCAGGGGGCCGACTACGAGCAGTACTTC
>TRBV9|TRBD1|.|TRBJ1-4
CASSVGTGEKLFF
TGTGCCAGCAGCGTTGGGACAGGCGAAAAACTGTTTTTT
>TRBV5-6|TRBD2|.|TRBJ2-5
CASSSGTSGHQETQYF
TGTGCCAGCAGCTCTGGGACTAGCGGACACCAAGAGACCCAGTACTTC
>TRBV6-5|.|.|TRBJ2-3
CASSYARLGTDTQYF
TGTGCCAGCAGTTATGCCCGGCTCGGCACAGATACGCAGTATTTT
>TRBV11-3|.|few|TRBJ2-3
CASSLGGPSDTQYF
TGTGCCAGCAGCTTAGGGGGGCCGTCAGATACGCAGTATTTT
>TRBV6-6|TRBD2|.|TRBJ2-7
CASRRLAGGYEQYF
TGTGCCAGCAGAAGACTAGCGGGCGGCTACGAGCAGTACTTC
>TRBV2|.|.|TRBJ1-5
CASSEGSRGNQPQHF
TGTGCCAGCAGTGAAGGATCCAGGGGCAATCAGCCCCAGCATTTT
>TRBV6-1|.|.|TRBJ1-5
CASSAGFSSNQPQHF
TGTGCCAGCAGTGCAGGGTTTTCGAGCAATCAGCCCCAGCATTTT
>TRBV7-2|TRBD2|.|TRBJ2-2
CASSFVSGGYTGELFF
TGTGCCAGCAGCTTCGTCTCGGGAGGGTACACCGGGGAGCTGTTTTTT
>TRBV7-2|.|.|TRBJ2-2
CASSLGFGRTRTGELFF
TGTGCCAGCAGCTTAGGTTTCGGGCGGACACGCACCGGGGAGCTGTTTTTT
>TRBV29-1|.|.|TRBJ2-2
CSVDIAGELFF
TGCAGCGTTGATATTGCCGGGGAGCTGTTTTTT
>TRBV2|.|.|TRBJ2-7
CASTSGGNYEQYF
TGTGCCAGCACCAGCGGTGGCAACTACGAGCAGTACTTC
>TRBV18|TRBD1|.|TRBJ2-1
CASSPRQGSVFF
TGTGCCAGCTCACCCCGACAGGGGTCTGTGTTCTTC
>TRBV11-3|.|.|TRBJ2-3
CASSFRDGGTQYF
TGTGCCAGCAGCTTCCGGGACGGTGGTACGCAGTATTTT
>TRBV7-2|.|.|TRBJ2-2
CASSFPRGGGTGELFF
TGTGCCAGCAGCTTTCCCAGGGGAGGTGGGACCGGGGAGCTGTTTTTT
>TRBV6-6|.|.|TRBJ2-6
CASQTGPGANVLTF
TGTGCCAGCCAAACAGGGCCTGGGGCCAACGTCCTGACTTTC